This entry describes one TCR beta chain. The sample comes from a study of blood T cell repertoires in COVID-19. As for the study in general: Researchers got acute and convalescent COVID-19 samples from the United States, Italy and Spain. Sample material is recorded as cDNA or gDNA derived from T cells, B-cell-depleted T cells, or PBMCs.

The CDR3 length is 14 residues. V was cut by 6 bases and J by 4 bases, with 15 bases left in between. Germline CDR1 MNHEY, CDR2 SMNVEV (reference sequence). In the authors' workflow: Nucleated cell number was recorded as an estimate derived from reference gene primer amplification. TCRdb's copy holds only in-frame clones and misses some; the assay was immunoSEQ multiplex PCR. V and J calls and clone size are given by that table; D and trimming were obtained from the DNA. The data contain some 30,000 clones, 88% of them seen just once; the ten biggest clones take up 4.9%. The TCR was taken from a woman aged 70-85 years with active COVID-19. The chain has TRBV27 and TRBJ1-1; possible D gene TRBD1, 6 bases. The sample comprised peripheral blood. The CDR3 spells CASRSRGAPTEAFF. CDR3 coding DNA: TGTGCCAGCAGGTCCCGGGGGGCGCCCACTGAAGCTTTCTTT.